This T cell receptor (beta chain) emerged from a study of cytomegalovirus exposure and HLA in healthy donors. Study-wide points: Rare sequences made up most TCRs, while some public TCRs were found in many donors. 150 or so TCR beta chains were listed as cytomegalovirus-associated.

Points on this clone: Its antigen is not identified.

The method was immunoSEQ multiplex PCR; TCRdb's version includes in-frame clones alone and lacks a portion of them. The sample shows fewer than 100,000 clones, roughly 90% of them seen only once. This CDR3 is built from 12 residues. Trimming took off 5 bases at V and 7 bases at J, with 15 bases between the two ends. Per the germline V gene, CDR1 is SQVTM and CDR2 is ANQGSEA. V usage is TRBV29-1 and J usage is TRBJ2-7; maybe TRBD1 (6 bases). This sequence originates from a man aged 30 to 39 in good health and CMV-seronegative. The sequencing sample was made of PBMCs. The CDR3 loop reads CSVQMDSTEQYF. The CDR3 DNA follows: TGCAGCGTTCAAATGGACAGTACAGAGCAGTACTTC.